This T cell receptor beta chain appears in the sequencing data of a study of cytomegalovirus exposure and HLA in healthy donors. Study-level results: Most sequenced TCRs were rare (though some public TCRs occurred in many donors). Relative to the 666-donor mean, N-insertions were reportedly fewer in an Asian-associated ancestry cluster in a later analysis. Investigators reported about 160 TCR beta chains as tied to cytomegalovirus.

Comments on this clone: Its antigen is unknown.

Germline-derived CDR1 and CDR2 are SGHRS and YFSETQ. The CDR3 is 15 amino acids. V gave up 4 bases and J gave up 0 bases, with 11 bases separating them. The study ran its PCR with 60 Vbeta and 13 Jbeta primers. This table comes from immunoSEQ multiplex PCR, and its TCRdb copy is limited to in-frame clones, with some not included. Of some 210,000 clones in the sample, 78% are singletons; the top ten hold approximately 3.9%. This receptor was obtained from a male donor in good health and CMV-seronegative. The sequenced sample was PBMCs. The chain joins TRBV5-1 to TRBJ2-1, with D unclear. The CDR3: CASSNSQVSYNEQFF. DNA for the CDR3: TGCGCCAGCAGCAATAGTCAGGTCTCCTACAATGAGCAGTTCTTC.